One and the same sample provided the 7 T cell receptor beta chains below, sequenced in a study of blood T cells in healthy people across ages. Then a second PCR, running roughly 7 to 11 cycles, was carried out with a sample-barcoded 5' primer and a J-beta primer mix. Using its own MiXCR run on the 5' RACE reads, TCRdb lists one record per CDR3 protein. This sample has about 930,000 distinct CDR3 sequences, with about 28% found just once. This same sample was also taken into another study, of T cells of mothers and their children.

Sequencing was done on a sample of blood. Source of these receptors: a middle-aged woman in good health.

Turning to this clonotype: The junction departs from the called germline gene at one end, perhaps through a read error. The V call is TRBV10-3, the J call TRBJ2-6, with D perhaps TRBD1 or TRBD2 (6 bases each). In germline, CDR1 is ENHRY, CDR2 SYGVKD. The CDR3 spans 16 residues. CDR3 residues: CAIGESGASGADVLTF. CDR3 nucleotide sequence: TGTGCCATCGGTGAGTCGGGAGCTTCAGGGGCCGACGTCCTGACTTTC.

Points on this clonotype: This may arise from a read error, as a much more abundant clone is one base away. V gene TRBV3-1 combines with J gene TRBJ2-7; no reliable D call. Germline assignment: CDR1 LGHDT and CDR2 YNNKEL (reference sequence). V lost 1 base and J 7 bases, leaving 14 bases between the germline ends. The CDR3 extends over 14 amino acids. The CDR3 region has the DNA TGTGCCAGCAGCCAAGGGATAGTTCCATATGAGCAGTACTTC. Translating it yields CASSQGIVPYEQYF.

Notes on this clonotype: This sequence may be a read error, since a much larger clone differs from it by one base. The V call is TRBV11-2, the J call TRBJ2-3, with 8 bases fitting TRBD2. Germline CDR1 reads SGHAT; CDR2 reads FQNNGV. The CDR3 sequence is 19 residues long. DNA of the CDR3: TGTGCCAGCAGCTTAGTTTTTGCTAGCGGGCCCAGGAGGACAGATGCGCAGTATTTT. It yields the protein CASSLVFASGPRRTDAQYF. Full variable domain (rest looked up from reference TRBV11-2 and TRBJ2-3): EAGVAQSPRYKIIEKRQSVAFWCNPISGHATLYWYQQILGQGPKLLIQFQNNGVVDDSQLPKDRFSAERLKGVDSTLKIQPAKLEDSAVYLCASSLVFASGPRRTDAQYFGPGTRLTVL.

This clonotype has just a few counts. The junction and the germline gene differ at one end; a read error may be behind it. The chain recombines TRBV28 with TRBJ2-7; perhaps D is TRBD1 or TRBD2 (5 bases each). Germline V gene sequence: CDR1 MDHEN, CDR2 SYDVKM. This CDR3 comprises 14 residues. The CDR3 sequence is CTSGLQGATAEQYF. CDR3 sequence (DNA): TGTACCAGCGGATTACAAGGGGCGACCGCCGAGCAGTACTTC. Full variable domain (rest looked up from reference TRBV28 and TRBJ2-7): DVKVTQSSRYLVKRTGEKVFLECVQDMDHENMFWYRQDPGLGLRLIYFSYDVKMKEKGDIPEGYSVSREKKERFSLILESASTNQTSMYLCTSGLQGATAEQYFGPGTRLTVT.

Only a few counts were recorded for this clonotype. The rearrangement uses TRBV19 and TRBJ1-6; D is unresolved. Germline V gene lookup returns CDR1 LNHDA and CDR2 SQIVND (reference sequence). Trimming stripped 0 bases from V and 7 bases from J, with 7 bases between. The CDR3 totals 14 residues. CDR3 sequence: CASSIDLENSPLHF. CDR3 nucleotide sequence: TGTGCCAGTAGTATAGATCTGGAGAATTCACCCCTCCACTTT.

The genes are TRBV28 and TRBJ2-3, with D possibly being TRBD1 (6 bases). The CDR3 is 15 residues long. V lost 5 bases and J lost 0, with 12 bases in between. Germline lookup yields CDR1 MDHEN and CDR2 SYDVKM. Here the CDR3 reads CASSAPGESTDTQYF. In nucleotides, the CDR3 is TGTGCCAGCAGTGCCCCAGGGGAGAGCACAGATACGCAGTATTTT.

This clonotype was seen only a few times. The CDR3, as DNA: TGTGCCAGCAGTGCAACAGGGTTGAAGGACTATGGCTACACCTTC. It encodes CASSATGLKDYGYTF. This chain uses TRBV27 with TRBJ1-2; the D gene is possibly TRBD1 (6 bases). Germline V gives CDR1 MNHEY, CDR2 SMNVEV (reference sequence). The CDR3 has 15 residues. The V gene lost 5 bases and the J gene lost 3 bases, with 16 bases spanning the gap.